The entry below gives a single T cell receptor (beta chain) sequence along with its context. Its antigen remains unknown. This sample was included in a study of shared clonotypes between healthy human individuals. Study-level points and caveats: Sequencing depth was expected to affect clonotype sharing among donors. Compared with clonotypes that all four donors shared, non-shared clonotypes had lower generation probabilities.

In germline, CDR1 is LGHNA, CDR2 YSLEER. The V end was cut by 0 bases, the J end by 10 bases, with 7 bases between. The CDR3 runs to 12 residues. TCRdb's copy holds only in-frame clones and misses some; the assay was immunoSEQ multiplex PCR. The sample holds approximately 2,000,000 clones, just under 95% seen once. All of the donors resided in Nashville, Tennessee, and each was a Caucasian adult. CD4+ cell separation produced CD45RA+ naive and CD45RA-negative memory subsets. The receptor was isolated from a man between 18 and 35 years old in good health. Some clones in this sample may be carry-over from other donors' samples. This chain uses TRBV4-3 with TRBJ2-1, with unresolved D. The specimen was naive CD4+ T cells from PBMCs. The subset was: CD45RA+ positively selected. Written as DNA, the CDR3 is TGCGCCAGCAGCCAAGATGTGAGGGAGCAGTTCTTC. Protein sequence: CASSQDVREQFF.